The source of this T cell receptor (beta chain) is a study of vaccination and CD4 T cells after COVID-19. Overall study context: Post-diagnosis, post-COVID samples were collected after a median approximately 91 days, ranging 35 to 161. The stimulating agents, overlapping spike peptides, came from SARS-CoV-2, HCoV-NL63, HCoV-OC43 and HCoV-229E.

The Oncomine TCR Beta short-read assay sequenced DNA from cultured CD4+ T cells. MiXCR, applied by TCRdb to the PCR reads, yields one record per CDR3 protein. The sample has about 14,000 distinct CDR3 sequences; roughly 34% are singletons. Between the trimmed V and J ends, which lost 2 bases and 4 bases, there was a span of 9 bases. The CDR3 loop spans 13 amino acids. CDR1 is MNHEY, CDR2 SVGAGI, per germline. Specified treatment: approximately 9-day PBMC culture with coronavirus spike peptide pools or control peptides (ViraFEST assay). Positive PCR dates covered March to December 2020, before US Alpha, Beta and Delta variants. Half-medium changes with fresh IL-2 medium occurred on days 3 and 7. A note on this clonotype: Its target is unknown.

The material sequenced was cultured CD4+ T cells from blood. The rearrangement uses TRBV6-5 and TRBJ2-7; possibly TRBD2 for D (6 bases). The sequence was collected from a human donor with COVID-19. Written as DNA, the CDR3 is TGTGCCAGCAGTTACGGTGCGGGGTACGAGCAGTACTTC. This translates into CASSYGAGYEQYF.